A single sample gave rise to the 25 T cell receptor beta chains below, sequenced in a study of T cell responses to AZD1222 COVID-19 vaccine. Profiled with immunoSEQ multiplex PCR; TCRdb holds only in-frame clones, not every one. The data contain 160,000 or so clones, about 90% of them singletons. This specimen was peripheral blood, taken 28 days after the second AZD1222 dose. These receptors were taken from an adult who received the AZD1222 COVID-19 vaccine.

CDR3 region: CASSPSRDTEAFF. The CDR3 DNA reads as TGTGCCAGCTCGCCTTCCAGGGACACTGAAGCTTTCTTT. V gene TRBV18 combines with J gene TRBJ1-1; perhaps TRBD1 as D (5 bases). CDR3 length: 13 residues. The germline V and J ends were trimmed by 6 bases and 3 bases, with 11 bases remaining between them. The germline V gene has CDR1 KGHSH and CDR2 LQKENI. Together with reference TRBV18 and TRBJ1-1, the CDR3 gives the full variable domain: NAGVMQNPRHLVRRRGQEARLRCSPMKGHSHVYWYRQLPEEGLKFMVYLQKENIIDESGMPKERFSAEFPKEGPSILRIQQVVRGDSAAYFCASSPSRDTEAFFGQGTRLTVV.

This chain uses TRBV5-1 with TRBJ1-2, with 9 bases matching TRBD1. The CDR3 spans 17 residues. V trimming: 2 bases; J trimming: 0 bases; junction bases outside the gene matches: 8. Germline loops: CDR1 SGHRS, CDR2 YFSETQ. CDR3 in DNA: TGCGCCAGCAGCTTAAGGGGCGGACAGGGGCCTAACTATGGCTACACCTTC. It specifies CASSLRGGQGPNYGYTF.

The chain joins TRBV5-1 to TRBJ2-1, with no clear D. The CDR3 has 14 amino acids. Germline V gene sequence: CDR1 SGHRS, CDR2 YFSETQ. Trimming removed 5 bases at V and 0 bases at J, with 9 bases between. The CDR3: CASRAQSSYNEQFF. The DNA of the CDR3 is TGCGCCAGCAGGGCCCAGAGCTCCTACAATGAGCAGTTCTTC.

J is TRBJ1-4 and V is TRBV18; TRBD1 matches 8 bases. The CDR3 consists of 14 residues. V lost 5 bases to trimming and J lost 8 bases; unmatched junction nucleotides: 7. The germline V gene encodes CDR1 KGHSH and CDR2 LQKENI. This CDR3 reads CASSVGQGGEKLFF. Here the CDR3 DNA reads TGTGCCAGCTCAGTTGGACAGGGAGGCGAAAAACTGTTTTTT.

This sequence joins TRBV6-5 and TRBJ2-7; TRBD1 aligns across 8 bases. In germline, CDR1 is MNHEY, CDR2 SVGAGI. Trimming cost V 1 base and J 2 bases; bases outside gene matches: 1. The CDR3 covers 14 residues. The CDR3 loop is CASSYWDRPYEQYF. CDR3 coding DNA: TGTGCCAGCAGTTACTGGGACAGGCCCTACGAGCAGTACTTC.

The rearrangement joins TRBV4-2 to TRBJ1-6, with 9 bases aligning to TRBD1. Germline V gives CDR1 LGHNA, CDR2 YNFKEQ. The CDR3 runs to 20 residues. Losses at the gene ends were 2 bases for V and 2 bases for J; bases not matched to a gene: 13. In DNA, the CDR3 is TGTGCCAGCAGCCAACCGACCGGACAGGGGATAGGTGCCTATAATTCACCCCTCCACTTT. The encoded protein is CASSQPTGQGIGAYNSPLHF.

The rearrangement joins TRBV11-2 to TRBJ1-1; D possibly corresponds to TRBD1 (5 bases). The CDR3 loop spans 15 amino acids. Germline lookup yields CDR1 SGHAT and CDR2 FQNNGV. V dropped 0 bases and J dropped 4 bases, with 12 bases sitting between them. Written as DNA, the CDR3 is TGTGCCAGCAGCTTAGAAAGCGCAGGGTCCACTGAAGCTTTCTTT. Translated, it gives CASSLESAGSTEAFF.

This chain uses TRBV9 with TRBJ2-1; D tentatively fits TRBD1 or TRBD2 (5 bases each). CDR1 and CDR2 (germline): SGDLS, YYNGEE. The CDR3 sequence is 14 residues long. V lost 3 bases and J lost 7, with 14 bases in between. In DNA form, the CDR3 reads TGTGCCAGCAGCGGTCCGGGGCTCTCTAATGAGCAGTTCTTC. Its protein product is CASSGPGLSNEQFF.

The V call is TRBV3-1 (or the pseudogene TRBV3-2), the J call TRBJ2-4; D is perhaps TRBD1 (6 bases). V was clipped by 1 base and J by 0 bases, with 19 bases between them. Germline values: CDR1 LGHDT, CDR2 YNNKEL (reference sequence). The CDR3 is 19 residues long. Here the CDR3 DNA reads TGTGCCAGCAGCCAAGGGGTGTTAAGGACAGAACTAGCCAAAAACATTCAGTACTTC. This sequence encodes CASSQGVLRTELAKNIQYF.

The chain links TRBV5-4 to TRBJ2-7, with D perhaps TRBD1 or TRBD2 (7 bases each). The length of the CDR3 is 15 residues. Trimming removed 0 bases from V and 5 bases from J, with 15 bases in between. The germline V gene encodes CDR1 SGHNT and CDR2 YYREEE (reference sequence). The CDR3 nucleotides read TGTGCCAGCAGCTTGGTTGGCAGGGGGGGGCACGAGCAGTACTTC. Its protein is CASSLVGRGGHEQYF. Combining the CDR3 with reference TRBV5-4 and TRBJ2-7 gives the whole variable domain ETGVTQSPTHLIKTRGQQVTLRCSSQSGHNTVSWYQQALGQGPQFIFQYYREEENGRGNFPPRFSGLQFPNYSSELNVNALELDDSALYLCASSLVGRGGHEQYFGPGTRLTVT.

The chain combines TRBV18 with TRBJ1-1; TRBD1 matches at 7 bases. The CDR3 totals 14 residues. Looked up from germline, CDR1 is KGHSH and CDR2 is LQKENI. J lost 1 base, V lost 3 bases, and 2 bases had no gene match. The CDR3 region is CASSPGTANTEAFF. DNA of the CDR3: TGTGCCAGCTCACCCGGGACAGCGAACACTGAAGCTTTCTTT.

The sample holds a few counts of this clone. V usage is TRBV2 and J usage is TRBJ2-5; perhaps TRBD2 as D (6 bases). CDR1 SNHLY and CDR2 FYNNEI come from the germline V gene. V was clipped by 7 bases and J by 1 base, with 13 bases between them. This CDR3 comprises 14 residues. The CDR3 bases are TGTGCCAGCATTGGCGGGGTGGGCCAAGAGACCCAGTACTTC. This translates into CASIGGVGQETQYF.

This sequence joins TRBV11-2 and TRBJ2-1; D gene ambiguous. Deletions cut 1 base from V and 4 bases from J, with 20 bases between. This CDR3 has 18 residues. Germline V gene data show CDR1 as SGHAT and CDR2 as FQNNGV. The CDR3 DNA reads as TGTGCCAGCAGCTTAGGGGCGGCAGGCATCCTTAATTACAATGAGCAGTTCTTC. Amino acid sequence: CASSLGAAGILNYNEQFF.

The chain couples TRBV7-9 to TRBJ1-1; 10 nucleotides match TRBD1. The CDR3 is 19 amino acids. CDR1 and CDR2 from the germline V gene are SEHNR and FQNEAQ (reference sequence). V was clipped by 5 bases and J by 5 bases; unmatched bases: 20. CDR3 nucleotide sequence: TGTGCCAGCAGCCCCAGCCCCGGGACAGGGGTTGGCGCGGGGACTGAAGCTTTCTTT. This translates into CASSPSPGTGVGAGTEAFF.

Worth noting for this clone: A much larger clonotype is one base distant, so this may be a read error. Other DNA sequences from this sample encode an identical CDR3 as well. This chain uses TRBV2 with TRBJ1-6, with unresolved D. CDR3 size: 13 residues. The germline CDR1 and CDR2 sequences are SNHLY and FYNNEI. The CDR3 region has the DNA TGTGCCAGCAAGGTAGATCATAATTCACCCCTTCACTTT. Amino acid sequence: CASKVDHNSPLHF. The full variable domain, with the rest looked up from reference TRBV2 and TRBJ1-6, is EPEVTQTPSHQVTQMGQEVILRCVPISNHLYFYWYRQILGQKVEFLVSFYNNEISEKSEIFDDQFSVERPDGSNFTLKIRSTKLEDSAMYFCASKVDHNSPLHFGNGTRLTVT.

This clone is a singleton in its sample. The V call is TRBV27, the J call TRBJ2-7; TRBD2 is a possible D gene (6 bases). V was pared by 5 bases and J by 4 bases, with 12 bases between. The CDR3 contains 13 residues. Germline V gene lookup returns CDR1 MNHEY and CDR2 SMNVEV (reference sequence). CDR3 bases: TGTGCCAGCAGTAACCTCGGAGGGTACGAGCAGTACTTC. Translating gives CASSNLGGYEQYF.

The V call is TRBV5-5, the J call TRBJ1-2, with TRBD1 as a possible D gene (5 bases). V shed 0 bases and J shed 1 base, with 16 bases lying between them. Germline CDR1 and CDR2: SGHKS and YYEKEE (reference sequence). The CDR3 length is 17 residues. The CDR3 nucleotides read TGTGCCAGCAGCTTGGAAGGGTCAGGGCTTCTTAACTATGGCTACACCTTC. Its protein is CASSLEGSGLLNYGYTF.

The CDR3 loop is CSVESGAQRAFF. The DNA of the CDR3 is TGCAGCGTTGAATCGGGGGCGCAAAGAGCTTTCTTT. The chain recombines TRBV29-1 with TRBJ1-1, with D maybe TRBD1 (6 bases). Between the trimmed V and J ends, which lost 2 bases and 10 bases, there was a span of 14 bases. CDR1 and CDR2 (germline): SQVTM, ANQGSEA. There are 12 residues in the CDR3. Looking up the rest from reference TRBV29-1 and TRBJ1-1 gives the full variable domain: SAVISQKPSRDICQRGTSLTIQCQVDSQVTMMFWYRQQPGQSLTLIATANQGSEATYESGFVIDKFPISRPNLTFSTLTVSNMSPEDSSIYLCSVESGAQRAFFGQGTRLTVV.

The chain couples TRBV9 to TRBJ2-1; TRBD1 aligns across 9 bases. Trimming took 3 bases from V and 10 from J; bases not matched to a gene: 5. The CDR3 runs 13 residues. Germline CDR1 is SGDLS and CDR2 is YYNGEE. The DNA for the CDR3 is TGTGCCAGCAGCGGTTCCACAGGGGGCGAGCAGTTCTTC. Translation gives CASSGSTGGEQFF. Full variable domain (rest looked up from reference TRBV9 and TRBJ2-1): DSGVTQTPKHLITATGQRVTLRCSPRSGDLSVYWYQQSLDQGLQFLIQYYNGEERAKGNILERFSAQQFPDLHSELNLSSLELGDSALYFCASSGSTGGEQFFGPGTRLTVL.

The chain carries TRBV5-1 and TRBJ2-3; 13 bases fit TRBD2. Germline trimming cut 5 bases from V and 5 bases from J; bases unmatched to any gene: 5. In germline, CDR1 is SGHRS, CDR2 YFSETQ. This CDR3 is built from 15 residues. CDR3 loop: CASRRGTSGEDTQYF. Written as DNA, the CDR3 is TGCGCCAGCAGAAGGGGGACTAGCGGGGAAGATACGCAGTATTTT.

The rearrangement uses TRBV7-9 and TRBJ2-2, with 9 bases matching TRBD2. This CDR3 region has 16 residues. Germline lookup yields CDR1 SEHNR and CDR2 FQNEAQ (reference sequence). Trimming removed 3 bases from V and 4 bases from J; junction bases left unmatched: 6. CDR3 sequence reads: CASSFSAGGSTGELFF. In DNA form, the CDR3 reads TGTGCCAGCAGCTTCTCAGCGGGGGGAAGCACCGGGGAGCTGTTTTTT.

The chain recombines TRBV24-1 with TRBJ2-3; D is perhaps TRBD1 (5 bases). The CDR3 contains 16 residues. V was cut by 4 bases and J by 3 bases, with 16 bases left in between. CDR1 and CDR2 from the germline V gene are KGHDR and SFDVKD. DNA of the CDR3: TGTGCCACCAGTGACCCCAGGGAAGCCGCGACAGATACGCAGTATTTT. Amino acids: CATSDPREAATDTQYF.

This chain links TRBV18 with TRBJ1-5; a possible D gene is TRBD1 (6 bases). Trimming pared 6 bases from V and 7 bases from J, leaving 25 bases between. Germline V gives CDR1 KGHSH, CDR2 LQKENI. The CDR3 contains 17 residues. CDR3 DNA: TGTGCCAGCTCGCCGATGAGGTTGCAAGGGGGTGGCCAGCCCCAGCATTTT. This gives the protein CASSPMRLQGGGQPQHF.

J is TRBJ2-7 and V is TRBV6-6; possibly TRBD1 or TRBD2 for D (5 bases each). Germline CDR1 is MNHNY and CDR2 is SVGAGI (reference sequence). The CDR3 is 14 amino acids. Trimming took off 6 bases at V and 1 base at J, with 13 bases between the two ends. The CDR3 region is CASSRDAISYEQYF. CDR3 DNA: TGTGCCAGCAGCCGGGACGCGATTTCCTACGAGCAGTACTTC.

The chain recombines TRBV6-5 with TRBJ2-7, with D perhaps TRBD2 (5 bases). Per the germline V gene, CDR1 is MNHEY and CDR2 is SVGAGI. The CDR3 loop spans 14 amino acids. V was pared by 0 bases and J by 2 bases, with 8 bases between. This CDR3 is CASSYSLGTYEQYF. The CDR3 DNA reads as TGTGCCAGCAGTTACTCTCTCGGGACCTACGAGCAGTACTTC.